The 20 T cell receptor beta chains below were found in one sample sequenced in a study of blood T cell repertoires in COVID-19. The data were produced by immunoSEQ multiplex PCR, yet TCRdb's version contains in-frame clones alone and is incomplete. The sample includes some 250,000 clones, approximately 80% of them seen just once. The specimen was peripheral blood. These receptors were taken from a woman older than 75 with acute or convalescent COVID-19.

This clone was found once. The chain couples TRBV9 to TRBJ2-1; 12 bases align to TRBD2. The CDR3 extends over 16 amino acids. Germline V gives CDR1 SGDLS, CDR2 YYNGEE. V trimming: 2 bases; J trimming: 4 bases; junction bases outside the gene matches: 4. The CDR3 protein is CASSVTTSGGYNEQFF. As DNA, the CDR3 is TGTGCCAGCAGCGTGACGACTAGCGGGGGATACAATGAGCAGTTCTTC.

The chain uses TRBV3-1 (or the pseudogene TRBV3-2) and TRBJ1-1; D ambiguous. This CDR3 comprises 13 residues. The germline V gene encodes CDR1 LGHDT and CDR2 YNNKEL (reference sequence). V was clipped by 2 bases and J by 7 bases, with 11 bases between them. The CDR3 DNA reads as TGTGCCAGCAGCCAAACCCGCGCAGGTGAAGCTTTCTTT. Its protein is CASSQTRAGEAFF.

The V and J genes are TRBV6-5 and TRBJ1-1; tentative D call: TRBD1 (5 bases). CDR3 length: 16 amino acids. V was cut by 2 bases and J by 0 bases, with 13 bases left in between. Germline lookup yields CDR1 MNHEY and CDR2 SVGAGI. The CDR3 protein is CASSYIGAALNTEAFF. The CDR3 nucleotides read TGTGCCAGCAGTTACATTGGGGCAGCCCTGAACACTGAAGCTTTCTTT.

The chain couples TRBV5-8 to TRBJ1-5; TRBD1 matches 8 bases. Germline lookup yields CDR1 SGHTS and CDR2 YDEGEE. The CDR3 loop spans 15 amino acids. Unmatched junction bases numbered 4, after V lost 3 bases and J lost 2 bases. CDR3 nucleotides: TGTGCCAGCAGCTCTTTGGGACAGGGCAATCAGCCCCAGCATTTT. This gives the protein CASSSLGQGNQPQHF.

The genes are TRBV2 and TRBJ1-2, with D maybe TRBD1 (6 bases). Germline V gene sequence: CDR1 SNHLY, CDR2 FYNNEI. CDR3 length: 13 amino acids. V was shortened by 4 bases and J by 2 bases, with 8 bases between the two germline ends. The chain's CDR3 is CASSGTANYGYTF. CDR3 sequence (DNA): TGTGCCAGCAGTGGGACAGCAAACTATGGCTACACCTTC.

The sample holds one count of this clone. The chain joins TRBV29-1 to TRBJ1-2; TRBD1 matches 7 bases. V shed 6 bases, J shed 3 bases, and the junction held 10 bases outside the gene matches. Germline values: CDR1 SQVTM, CDR2 ANQGSEA. The CDR3 is 14 amino acids. CDR3 in amino acids: CSVAGQEIDYGYTF. The DNA of the CDR3 is TGCAGCGTAGCCGGACAGGAGATAGACTATGGCTACACCTTC.

The chain combines TRBV19 with TRBJ1-2; 8 positions match TRBD1. Germline CDR1 LNHDA, CDR2 SQIVND (reference sequence). V was clipped by 5 bases and J by 0 bases; unmatched bases: 2. This CDR3 has 14 amino acids. The CDR3 region has the DNA TGTGCCAGTAGTGGACAGGGAGCTAACTATGGCTACACCTTC. It encodes CASSGQGANYGYTF.

CDR3 nucleotide sequence: TGTGCCAGCAGCCAAGACCGGGACAGCTATAATTCACCCCTCCACTTT. Translation gives CASSQDRDSYNSPLHF. The V call is TRBV3-1 (or the pseudogene TRBV3-2), the J call TRBJ1-6; TRBD1 matches 7 bases. J gave up 3 bases and V 0 bases, and 2 bases lay outside the gene matches. The CDR3 runs to 16 residues. Germline CDR1 LGHDT, CDR2 YNNKEL (reference sequence).

CDR3 region: CASSPGLAVNEQYF. DNA of the CDR3: TGCGCCAGCTCCCCTGGACTAGCGGTCAACGAGCAGTACTTC. The chain carries TRBV5-1 and TRBJ2-7, with 10 bases matching TRBD2. Germline V CDR1 and CDR2: SGHRS, YFSETQ. V dropped 7 bases and J dropped 5; count of bases not matched to a gene: 9. The CDR3 has 14 amino acids.

The rearrangement joins TRBV5-8 to TRBJ1-1; the match to TRBD1 covers 7 bases. Germline V gene sequence: CDR1 SGHTS, CDR2 YDEGEE. The CDR3 is 15 residues long. V lost 0 bases and J lost 1; bases outside the gene matches: 3. CDR3 in amino acids: CASSLAKGANTEAFF. The CDR3 DNA sequence: TGTGCCAGCAGCTTGGCCAAGGGGGCGAACACTGAAGCTTTCTTT. Full variable domain (outside the CDR3, taken from reference TRBV5-8 and TRBJ1-1): EAGVTQSPTHLIKTRGQQATLRCSPISGHTSVYWYQQALGLGLQFLLWYDEGEERNRGNFPPRFSGRQFPNYSSELNVNALELEDSALYLCASSLAKGANTEAFFGQGTRLTVV.

This clone was recorded only once. V gene TRBV11-2 combines with J gene TRBJ1-4; 7 positions agree with TRBD1. Per germline, CDR1 SGHAT and CDR2 FQNNGV. Trimming cost V 3 bases and J 7 bases; bases outside gene matches: 11. This CDR3 has 16 amino acids. The DNA for the CDR3 is TGTGCCAGCAGCTTCTCCCAGGGGGTGGGGGGTGAAAAACTGTTTTTT. Translated: CASSFSQGVGGEKLFF.

The chain is built from TRBV30 and TRBJ2-7; the match to TRBD2 covers 8 bases. Germline trimming cut 3 bases from V and 7 bases from J; bases unmatched to any gene: 8. The CDR3 totals 13 residues. The germline V gene encodes CDR1 GTSNPN and CDR2 SVGIG (reference sequence). CDR3 sequence reads: CAWRNGGAGEQYF. The CDR3 coding sequence is TGTGCCTGGAGAAACGGGGGGGCTGGTGAGCAGTACTTC.

The chain links TRBV15 to TRBJ2-3; tentative D call: TRBD2 (5 bases). This CDR3 spans 14 amino acids. Trimming cost V 0 bases and J 9 bases, with 13 bases left between them. Germline V gene data show CDR1 as LNHNV and CDR2 as YYDKDF (reference sequence). The CDR3 DNA reads as TGTGCCACCAGCAGAGATTTTCCGGAGCGGACGCAGTATTTT. It encodes CATSRDFPERTQYF.

The chain uses TRBV2 and TRBJ1-5, with 7 bases lining up with TRBD1. This CDR3 is 14 amino acids long. Germline assignment: CDR1 SNHLY and CDR2 FYNNEI. V was clipped by 6 bases and J by 4 bases; unmatched bases: 6. CDR3 loop: CASSSDRANQPQHF. The CDR3 DNA is TGTGCCAGCAGCTCCGACAGGGCGAATCAGCCCCAGCATTTT. Supplemented by reference TRBV2 and TRBJ1-5, the full variable domain reads EPEVTQTPSHQVTQMGQEVILRCVPISNHLYFYWYRQILGQKVEFLVSFYNNEISEKSEIFDDQFSVERPDGSNFTLKIRSTKLEDSAMYFCASSSDRANQPQHFGDGTRLSIL.

The V gene is TRBV2, the J gene TRBJ1-5; D call uncertain. V was shortened by 5 bases and J by 2 bases, with 16 bases between the two germline ends. Looked up from germline, CDR1 is SNHLY and CDR2 is FYNNEI. This CDR3 region has 16 residues. Here the CDR3 reads CASSLPGGPRNQPQHF. CDR3 sequence (DNA): TGTGCCAGCAGTCTCCCGGGAGGGCCCCGCAATCAGCCCCAGCATTTT.

Here the CDR3 reads CASRPGTASGNTIYF. CDR3 DNA sequence: TGTGCCAGCAGACCGGGGACAGCCTCTGGAAACACCATATATTTT. This sequence joins TRBV6-5 and TRBJ1-3; 7 bases align to TRBD1. The germline gives CDR1 MNHEY, CDR2 SVGAGI. This CDR3 region has 15 residues. The ends lost 6 bases at V and 0 bases at J; junction bases unmatched: 5.

This clone occurred once. This rearrangement joins TRBV7-2 to TRBJ1-3; D is perhaps TRBD1 (5 bases). CDR3 length: 13 residues. V was clipped by 2 bases and J by 7 bases, with 9 bases between them. Germline-derived CDR1 and CDR2 are SGHTA and FQGNSA. The CDR3 nucleotides are TGTGCCAGCAGCTTACAGACAGAGAACACCATATATTTT. It is translated as CASSLQTENTIYF.

V is TRBV27 and J is TRBJ2-3, with TRBD2 matching 7 bases. After removal of 7 bases from V and 0 bases from J, the junction contained 7 bases not matched to a gene. The CDR3 consists of 15 residues. In germline, CDR1 is MNHEY, CDR2 SMNVEV (reference sequence). This CDR3 is CASTSWGGSTDTQYF. CDR3 in DNA: TGTGCCAGCACCTCTTGGGGGGGGAGCACAGATACGCAGTATTTT.

V usage is TRBV28 and J usage is TRBJ1-1, with 8 bases that match TRBD1. The J segment lost 4 bases and the V segment lost 5 bases, leaving 9 bases of the junction unmatched. The CDR3 is 15 residues long. Germline CDR1 reads MDHEN; CDR2 reads SYDVKM. The CDR3 nucleotides are TGTGCCAGCAGTATACCCGGACAGGGTGGCACTGAAGCTTTCTTT. It specifies CASSIPGQGGTEAFF.

The rearrangement uses TRBV18 and TRBJ2-4; tentatively, D is TRBD2 (5 bases). The CDR3 is 15 amino acids. Germline CDR1 KGHSH, CDR2 LQKENI. Trimming removed 3 bases from V and 0 bases from J, with 9 bases in between. As DNA, the CDR3 is TGTGCCAGCTCACCCGGGATACAAGCCAAAAACATTCAGTACTTC. Its protein is CASSPGIQAKNIQYF.